The 30 T cell receptor beta chains listed next were all sequenced from one sample in a study of long-term antiretroviral therapy in people with HIV (dated by TCRdb to the early 2020s). The immunoSEQ hsTCRB v3.0 assay was used at survey level resolution to sequence the TRB variable region. Here the immuneACCESS table is served through TCRdb, limited to in-frame sequences with V and J called. Missing clones are a known gap in these copies; in checked studies unresolved V genes cover under half, and the rest lacks a known reason. For this sample there are about 43,000 clones; approximately 86% appear just once. Approximately 5% of the sample is in the top ten clones. The sample here was unsorted PBMCs, taken 0.1 years before starting antiretroviral therapy. These receptors all stem from a woman aged 45-65 years with HIV.

This sequence joins TRBV2 and TRBJ1-1, with D possibly matching TRBD1 (6 bases). This CDR3 contains 14 residues. Looked up from germline, CDR1 is SNHLY and CDR2 is FYNNEI. Trimming left V 1 base short and J 4 bases short, with 10 bases between. The CDR3 spells CASSEDRASTEAFF. DNA for the CDR3: TGTGCCAGCAGTGAAGACAGGGCGAGCACTGAAGCTTTCTTT.

The chain couples TRBV5-6 to TRBJ1-4, with D unclear. The V gene's germline CDR1 is SGHDT and CDR2 YYEEEE. Trimming pared 5 bases from V and 8 bases from J, leaving 13 bases between. The CDR3 contains 13 residues. The CDR3 DNA reads TGTGCCAGCAGTTTAGGGAGTCGGGAAAAACTGTTTTTT. This sequence encodes CASSLGSREKLFF.

The V gene is TRBV5-1, the J gene TRBJ2-3; 7 bases match TRBD2. The V segment lost 4 bases and the J segment 6 bases; nucleotides outside the gene matches: 2. In germline, CDR1 is SGHRS, CDR2 YFSETQ. CDR3 length equals 12 residues. CDR3 region: CASSGRGDTQYF. For the CDR3, the DNA is TGCGCCAGCAGCGGGCGGGGGGATACGCAGTATTTT.

J is TRBJ2-7 and V is TRBV27, with a tentative D call TRBD1 (6 bases). The CDR3 sequence is 17 residues long. Germline CDR1 is MNHEY and CDR2 is SMNVEV (reference sequence). The V and J ends lost 6 bases and 3 bases respectively, with 24 bases between them. CDR3 amino acids: CASSRLAGGSQGYEQYF. In DNA form, the CDR3 reads TGTGCCAGCAGCCGACTCGCTGGGGGCAGCCAGGGCTACGAGCAGTACTTC.

The chain joins TRBV7-9 to TRBJ2-2; 8 bases fit TRBD2. The trim removed 2 bases at V and 3 bases at J, leaving 2 bases unmatched. Germline CDR1 is SEHNR and CDR2 is FQNEAQ (reference sequence). The CDR3 extends over 15 amino acids. CDR3: CASSLSGGYTGELFF. The CDR3 region has the DNA TGTGCCAGCAGCTTAAGCGGGGGATACACCGGGGAGCTGTTTTTT. Filled out from reference TRBV7-9 and TRBJ2-2, the complete variable domain reads DTGVSQNPRHKITKRGQNVTFRCDPISEHNRLYWYRQTLGQGPEFLTYFQNEAQLEKSRLLSDRFSAERPKGSFSTLEIQRTEQGDSAMYLCASSLSGGYTGELFFGEGSRLTVL.

The chain employs TRBV19 and TRBJ1-4; D is ambiguous. V was trimmed by 5 bases and J by 7 bases, leaving 17 bases between them. There are 15 residues in the CDR3. Germline loops: CDR1 LNHDA, CDR2 SQIVND (reference sequence). This CDR3 reads CASSGELTAGEKLFF. The CDR3 DNA follows: TGTGCCAGTAGTGGGGAGTTAACCGCGGGTGAAAAACTGTTTTTT.

The V call is TRBV27, the J call TRBJ1-2; no clear D. Trimming removed 3 bases at V and 3 bases at J, with 11 bases between. From germline, CDR1 is MNHEY and CDR2 SMNVEV (reference sequence). CDR3 length: 14 amino acids. CDR3 DNA: TGTGCCAGCAGTTTTACCTCAGGAGACTATGGCTACACCTTC. Its protein is CASSFTSGDYGYTF.

As regards this clone: The same CDR3 also results from other DNA sequences found in this sample. V usage is TRBV6-6 and J usage is TRBJ1-6; 9 nucleotides match TRBD1. The CDR3 length is 14 residues. Germline trimming cut 2 bases from V and 9 bases from J; bases unmatched to any gene: 2. Germline CDR1 reads MNHNY; CDR2 reads SVGAGI (reference sequence). The CDR3 region has the DNA TGTGCCAGCAGTTACGGACAGGGGCGTTCACCCCTCCACTTT. Translated: CASSYGQGRSPLHF.

This clone was seen a single time. V gene TRBV2 combines with J gene TRBJ1-1; a possible D gene is TRBD1 (5 bases). Deletions cut 4 bases from V and 4 bases from J, with 13 bases between. The CDR3 spans 14 residues. The germline V gene encodes CDR1 SNHLY and CDR2 FYNNEI. CDR3 sequence: CASSGVGGTTEAFF. The CDR3 DNA sequence: TGTGCCAGCAGTGGGGTGGGGGGAACCACTGAAGCTTTCTTT. Looking up the rest from reference TRBV2 and TRBJ1-1 gives the full variable domain: EPEVTQTPSHQVTQMGQEVILRCVPISNHLYFYWYRQILGQKVEFLVSFYNNEISEKSEIFDDQFSVERPDGSNFTLKIRSTKLEDSAMYFCASSGVGGTTEAFFGQGTRLTVV.

V is TRBV7-2 and J is TRBJ1-6; TRBD1 matches at 8 bases. Germline values: CDR1 SGHTA, CDR2 FQGNSA. Trimming at V came to 5 bases and at J to 5 bases, leaving 11 bases not matched to a gene. This CDR3 is built from 17 residues. The CDR3 nucleotides are TGTGCCAGCAGCACTAAGACCGGGACAGGTGATAATTCACCCCTCCACTTT. This encodes CASSTKTGTGDNSPLHF.

This sequence joins TRBV5-1 and TRBJ2-7; 11 positions agree with TRBD1. CDR1 and CDR2 from the germline V gene are SGHRS and YFSETQ. The CDR3 is 15 amino acids. J gave up 7 bases and V 4 bases, and 10 bases lay outside the gene matches. The CDR3 nucleotides read TGCGCCAGCAGCGCGGACAGGGGGCAGATAACAGAGCAGTACTTC. Protein sequence: CASSADRGQITEQYF.

The rearrangement links TRBV7-2 to TRBJ1-1; 9 nucleotides line up with TRBD1. The CDR3 extends over 15 amino acids. The germline gives CDR1 SGHTA, CDR2 FQGNSA. Germline trimming cut 1 base from V and 4 bases from J; bases unmatched to any gene: 4. As DNA, the CDR3 is TGTGCCAGCAGCTTAGTAGGGACAGGGAGCACTGAAGCTTTCTTT. As protein: CASSLVGTGSTEAFF.

This clone showed up just once. The chain combines TRBV7-8 with TRBJ2-5, with 10 nucleotides matching TRBD2. The CDR3 covers 15 residues. From germline, CDR1 is SGHVS and CDR2 FQNEAQ. J was trimmed by 1 base and V by 4 bases; bases with no gene match: 3. The CDR3 region has the DNA TGTGCCAGCAGCTCACGGACTAGCGGCCAAGAGACCCAGTACTTC. This encodes CASSSRTSGQETQYF.

The genes are TRBV5-1 and TRBJ2-1, with TRBD1 identical over 7 bases. Germline assignment: CDR1 SGHRS and CDR2 YFSETQ. The V and J ends lost 0 bases and 8 bases, in that order; junction bases with no gene match: 14. This CDR3 spans 17 amino acids. CDR3 in amino acids: CASSLARSMTGKDEQFF. The CDR3 DNA is TGCGCCAGCAGCTTGGCCCGGTCGATGACAGGGAAGGATGAGCAGTTCTTC.

The genes are TRBV2 and TRBJ1-1; D gene ambiguous. V was trimmed by 0 bases and J by 1 base, leaving 9 bases between them. The germline gives CDR1 SNHLY, CDR2 FYNNEI. The CDR3 loop spans 15 amino acids. CDR3 sequence (DNA): TGTGCCAGCAGTGAAGCGGGGATTGCGAACACTGAAGCTTTCTTT. Translated: CASSEAGIANTEAFF.

This clone is a singleton in its sample. This chain joins TRBV5-1 and TRBJ2-5; D possibly corresponds to TRBD2 (6 bases). This CDR3 is 13 amino acids long. Trimming removed 4 bases at V and 4 bases at J, with 11 bases between. From germline, CDR1 is SGHRS and CDR2 YFSETQ. The CDR3 DNA reads TGCGCCAGCAGCGCGGGGTCGGGAGAGACCCAGTACTTC. Amino acids: CASSAGSGETQYF.

The chain recombines TRBV9 with TRBJ2-2; 8 positions agree with TRBD1. This CDR3 has 16 residues. Germline trimming cut 4 bases from V and 3 bases from J; bases unmatched to any gene: 8. Germline CDR1 is SGDLS and CDR2 is YYNGEE. CDR3 amino acids: CASSPDRVTYTGELFF. The CDR3 DNA sequence: TGTGCCAGCAGCCCGGACAGGGTCACCTACACCGGGGAGCTGTTTTTT. The full variable domain, its missing parts supplied by reference TRBV9 and TRBJ2-2, is DSGVTQTPKHLITATGQRVTLRCSPRSGDLSVYWYQQSLDQGLQFLIQYYNGEERAKGNILERFSAQQFPDLHSELNLSSLELGDSALYFCASSPDRVTYTGELFFGEGSRLTVL.

This clone was picked up a small number of times. The chain couples TRBV4-1 to TRBJ1-5, with TRBD1 as a possible D gene (6 bases). With 3 bases removed from V and 3 bases from J, the gap between germline ends came to 12 bases. This CDR3 has 15 residues. The germline gives CDR1 MGHRA, CDR2 YSYEKL. CDR3 DNA: TGCGCCAGCAGCCACAACAGGGTTGCCAATCAGCCCCAGCATTTT. It is translated as CASSHNRVANQPQHF.

Notes on this clone: One junction end disagrees with the germline gene, perhaps due to a read error. This rearrangement joins TRBV7-7 to TRBJ2-2, with unresolved D. The CDR3 sequence is 11 residues long. The germline CDR1 and CDR2 sequences are SSHAT and FNYEAQ (reference sequence). CDR3 sequence (DNA): TGTGCTAGCAGCATCACCGGGGAGCTGTTTTTT. Its translation: CASSITGELFF.

The chain carries TRBV5-4 and TRBJ1-3; maybe TRBD1 (6 bases). This CDR3 contains 16 residues. Germline V gene lookup returns CDR1 SGHNT and CDR2 YYREEE (reference sequence). V was pared by 4 bases and J by 2 bases, with 16 bases between. The CDR3 loop is CASSERGALPGNTIYF. DNA for the CDR3: TGTGCCAGCAGCGAGAGGGGGGCCCTCCCTGGAAACACCATATATTTT.

The chain is built from TRBV4-3 and TRBJ1-5, with D possibly being TRBD1 (6 bases). Germline CDR1 and CDR2: LGHNA and YSLEER. V was pared by 0 bases and J by 3 bases, with 9 bases between. The CDR3 covers 15 residues. The DNA for the CDR3 is TGCGCCAGCAGCCAAGATGGGGGGGCCAATCAGCCCCAGCATTTT. Translating gives CASSQDGGANQPQHF.

The V call is TRBV5-1, the J call TRBJ1-1; the match to TRBD1 covers 9 bases. The CDR3 spans 15 residues. CDR1 is SGHRS, CDR2 YFSETQ, per germline. With V trimmed by 7 bases and J by 7 bases, 14 bases remained unmatched. In DNA form, the CDR3 reads TGCGCCAGCGAGGGGACAGGGAATTTAGGAAGTGAAGCTTTCTTT. Translation: CASEGTGNLGSEAFF. Based on the CDR3 plus reference TRBV5-1 and TRBJ1-1, the full variable domain is KAGVTQTPRYLIKTRGQQVTLSCSPISGHRSVSWYQQTPGQGLQFLFEYFSETQRNKGNFPGRFSGRQFSNSRSEMNVSTLELGDSALYLCASEGTGNLGSEAFFGQGTRLTVV.

The chain joins TRBV2 to TRBJ2-3, with D possibly matching TRBD1 (6 bases). Germline CDR1 reads SNHLY; CDR2 reads FYNNEI. The ends were cut back, 4 bases at V and 4 bases at J, with 12 bases in the middle. CDR3 length: 14 amino acids. The CDR3 nucleotides read TGTGCCAGCAGTGGATTGGGGGCCGCAGATACGCAGTATTTT. It translates to CASSGLGAADTQYF.

V and J are TRBV19 and TRBJ2-3; TRBD2 agrees at 12 bases. The CDR3 runs 14 residues. Trimming cost V 8 bases and J 3 bases; bases outside gene matches: 3. Germline lookup yields CDR1 LNHDA and CDR2 SQIVND (reference sequence). This CDR3 is CASLAGGRTDTQYF. CDR3 bases: TGTGCCAGTCTAGCGGGGGGGCGAACAGATACGCAGTATTTT.

The genes are TRBV7-9 and TRBJ1-6; D remains unclear. The CDR3 has 14 residues. The germline V gene encodes CDR1 SEHNR and CDR2 FQNEAQ (reference sequence). The V end lost 3 bases, the J end lost 8 bases, and 11 bases lay between the germline ends. The CDR3 bases are TGTGCCAGCAGCTTGCGTGTAGTAGATTCACCCCTCCACTTT. It encodes CASSLRVVDSPLHF. Full variable domain (remainder filled in from reference TRBV7-9 and TRBJ1-6): DTGVSQNPRHKITKRGQNVTFRCDPISEHNRLYWYRQTLGQGPEFLTYFQNEAQLEKSRLLSDRFSAERPKGSFSTLEIQRTEQGDSAMYLCASSLRVVDSPLHFGNGTRLTVT.

The gene calls are TRBV5-6 and TRBJ1-1; D is perhaps TRBD1 (6 bases). V was cut by 3 bases and J by 0 bases, with 12 bases left in between. CDR1 SGHDT and CDR2 YYEEEE come from the germline V gene. CDR3 size: 15 residues. The CDR3 DNA is TGTGCCAGCAGCTCAGGACAGACCCTGAACACTGAAGCTTTCTTT. The encoded protein is CASSSGQTLNTEAFF.

The chain employs TRBV5-1 and TRBJ1-1; D not certain. CDR1 and CDR2 (germline): SGHRS, YFSETQ. This CDR3 has 17 residues. The ends were cut back, 0 bases at V and 0 bases at J, with 15 bases in the middle. CDR3 loop: CASSLGTPRVLNTEAFF. In DNA form, the CDR3 reads TGCGCCAGCAGCTTGGGGACCCCCCGGGTCCTGAACACTGAAGCTTTCTTT.

The V and J genes are TRBV7-2 and TRBJ2-2; no clear D. V gave up 6 bases and J gave up 1 base, with 18 bases separating them. Germline V lookup: CDR1 SGHTA, CDR2 FQGNSA. The CDR3 consists of 17 residues. The CDR3 is CASRLRSPGKNTGELFF. CDR3 in DNA: TGTGCCAGCAGGCTTAGAAGTCCAGGCAAGAACACCGGGGAGCTGTTTTTT.

The V call is TRBV10-3, the J call TRBJ2-5; D possibly corresponds to TRBD1 (5 bases). The V gene's germline CDR1 is ENHRY and CDR2 SYGVKD. The CDR3 contains 12 residues. Trimming stripped 5 bases from V and 4 bases from J, with 8 bases between. CDR3 region: CAISSQGETQYF. CDR3 nucleotides: TGTGCCATCAGTTCCCAGGGAGAGACCCAGTACTTC.

This clone was recorded only once. The chain recombines TRBV13 with TRBJ2-1; 8 nucleotides align to TRBD1. Germline loops: CDR1 PRHDT, CDR2 FYEKMQ (reference sequence). The V gene end was trimmed by 1 base and the J gene end by 5 bases; junction bases not matched to a gene: 7. CDR3 size: 16 residues. Here the CDR3 DNA reads TGTGCCAGCAGCTTAGCCTCCGGGACAGGCAACAATGAGCAGTTCTTC. Translated, it gives CASSLASGTGNNEQFF.